What follows are 20 T cell receptor beta chains derived from one specimen sequenced in a study of blood T cell repertoires in COVID-19. This table comes from immunoSEQ multiplex PCR, and its TCRdb copy is limited to in-frame clones, with some not included. The table shows just over 300,000 clones, with around 87% occurring only once. The sequenced sample was peripheral blood. All receptors come from a man aged 18 to 29 with active or convalescent COVID-19.

The chain is built from TRBV9 and TRBJ2-3; no clear D. The length of the CDR3 is 15 residues. The germline gives CDR1 SGDLS, CDR2 YYNGEE. V gave up 3 bases and J gave up 0 bases, with 11 bases separating them. CDR3 amino acids: CASSASMYSTDTQYF. CDR3 coding DNA: TGTGCCAGCAGCGCCTCTATGTACAGCACAGATACGCAGTATTTT.

This clone occurred once. The chain links TRBV9 to TRBJ2-3; 13 positions agree with TRBD2. The germline V gene has CDR1 SGDLS and CDR2 YYNGEE. The CDR3 has 15 amino acids. J gave up 4 bases and V 5 bases, and 4 bases lay outside the gene matches. CDR3 sequence: CASRPGLAGADTQYF. The CDR3 region has the DNA TGTGCCAGCAGACCCGGACTAGCGGGAGCAGATACGCAGTATTTT.

The chain uses TRBV27 and TRBJ1-4, with a weak D call TRBD1 (6 bases). The V and J ends lost 6 bases and 8 bases respectively, with 16 bases between them. The CDR3 length is 14 residues. CDR1 and CDR2 from the germline V gene are MNHEY and SMNVEV (reference sequence). The chain's CDR3 is CASRQQGWNEKLFF. The CDR3 DNA reads TGTGCCAGCAGACAACAGGGTTGGAACGAAAAACTGTTTTTT.

The V gene is TRBV6-5, the J gene TRBJ1-6, with D tentatively TRBD1 (6 bases). The germline V gene has CDR1 MNHEY and CDR2 SVGAGI. Trimming took off 4 bases at V and 9 bases at J, with 10 bases between the two ends. The CDR3 spans 13 residues. In nucleotides, the CDR3 is TGTGCCAGCAGTTTACAGGGAACTTCACCCCTCCACTTT. As protein: CASSLQGTSPLHF.

The rearrangement uses TRBV4-1 and TRBJ1-2; D gene ambiguous. Trimming removed 0 bases from V and 2 bases from J, with 10 bases in between. This CDR3 contains 15 residues. Germline CDR1 is MGHRA and CDR2 is YSYEKL. DNA of the CDR3: TGCGCCAGCAGCCAAGACAGAGGGTCGAACTATGGCTACACCTTC. Its protein product is CASSQDRGSNYGYTF.

V gene TRBV7-9 combines with J gene TRBJ1-5; 8 bases are a match to TRBD1. Germline V gene data show CDR1 as SEHNR and CDR2 as FQNEAQ (reference sequence). Trimming at V came to 4 bases and at J to 3 bases, leaving 8 bases not matched to a gene. The CDR3 contains 16 residues. The CDR3 coding sequence is TGTGCCAGCAGCTCACCGGGACAGGCACACAATCAGCCCCAGCATTTT. It yields the protein CASSSPGQAHNQPQHF.

This clone was recorded once. The chain couples TRBV6-1 to TRBJ1-4; D unresolved. The CDR3 runs 13 residues. Germline CDR1 is MNHNS and CDR2 is SASEGT. Trimming stripped 2 bases from V and 6 bases from J, with 7 bases between. CDR3 residues: CASSEWGDEKLFF. The CDR3 DNA reads as TGTGCCAGCAGTGAATGGGGAGATGAAAAACTGTTTTTT.

The gene calls are TRBV14 and TRBJ2-5; the match to TRBD2 covers 11 bases. Trimming took 4 bases from V and 5 from J; bases not matched to a gene: 12. This CDR3 is built from 17 residues. The germline CDR1 and CDR2 sequences are SGHDN and FVKESK. CDR3 loop: CASSRTTLAGVDETQYF. DNA of the CDR3: TGTGCCAGCAGCCGCACTACACTAGCGGGAGTGGACGAGACCCAGTACTTC.

The chain is built from TRBV29-1 and TRBJ2-1, with TRBD2 identical over 9 bases. This CDR3 is 14 amino acids long. Trimming at V came to 4 bases and at J to 4 bases, leaving 5 bases not matched to a gene. Germline V CDR1 and CDR2: SQVTM, ANQGSEA. The CDR3 sequence: CSVVQTSGYNEQFF. DNA of the CDR3: TGCAGCGTTGTACAGACTAGCGGATACAATGAGCAGTTCTTC.

V and J are TRBV11-3 and TRBJ2-3; no definite D call. The ends were cut back, 2 bases at V and 6 bases at J, with 9 bases in the middle. Germline CDR1 reads SGHNT; CDR2 reads YENEEA. The CDR3 is 13 amino acids. CDR3 nucleotide sequence: TGTGCCAGCAGCTTAACCCAGAGGGATACGCAGTATTTT. This translates into CASSLTQRDTQYF.

This clone appeared once. This rearrangement joins TRBV28 to TRBJ1-2; a possible D gene is TRBD1 (5 bases). The V gene lost 4 bases and the J gene lost 6 bases, with 18 bases spanning the gap. Germline V gene data show CDR1 as MDHEN and CDR2 as SYDVKM. This CDR3 has 15 residues. In DNA form, the CDR3 reads TGTGCCAGCAGTTGGGGGGGAGGATCTGCCCATGGCTACACCTTC. It encodes CASSWGGGSAHGYTF.

V gene TRBV3-1 (or the pseudogene TRBV3-2) combines with J gene TRBJ2-3; D is perhaps TRBD2 (6 bases). This CDR3 is built from 13 residues. Germline assignment: CDR1 LGHDT and CDR2 YNNKEL (reference sequence). V was trimmed by 1 base and J by 7 bases, leaving 9 bases between them. The CDR3 loop reads CASSQVGGNTQYF. DNA for the CDR3: TGTGCCAGCAGCCAAGTTGGAGGGAATACGCAGTATTTT.

The chain has TRBV5-4 and TRBJ2-3; 8 bases match TRBD2. The J segment lost 0 bases and the V segment lost 1 base, leaving 1 base of the junction unmatched. Germline assignment: CDR1 SGHNT and CDR2 YYREEE (reference sequence). The CDR3 covers 15 residues. The CDR3 sequence: CASSLSGGSTDTQYF. The DNA for the CDR3 is TGTGCCAGCAGCTTGAGCGGGGGAAGCACAGATACGCAGTATTTT.

The chain carries TRBV13 and TRBJ1-2; D gene unclear. The CDR3 consists of 17 residues. V was shortened by 0 bases and J by 3 bases, with 17 bases between the two germline ends. Germline V gives CDR1 PRHDT, CDR2 FYEKMQ (reference sequence). CDR3 residues: CASSLGPQIPGDYGYTF. The DNA of the CDR3 is TGTGCCAGCAGCTTAGGCCCCCAAATTCCGGGAGACTATGGCTACACCTTC.

The chain is built from TRBV5-1 and TRBJ2-7, with 7 nucleotides matching TRBD1. The ends lost 4 bases at V and 2 bases at J; junction bases unmatched: 6. The CDR3 consists of 14 residues. Germline assignment: CDR1 SGHRS and CDR2 YFSETQ. CDR3 in amino acids: CASSPEGQTYEQYF. CDR3 in DNA: TGCGCCAGCAGCCCTGAGGGACAGACCTACGAGCAGTACTTC.

The table lists this clone with a few counts. The chain's CDR3 is CASSLAPTSGPYEQYF. CDR3 coding DNA: TGTGCCAGCAGCTTAGCGCCGACTAGCGGACCCTACGAGCAGTACTTC. This chain joins TRBV7-6 and TRBJ2-7; TRBD2 matches at 9 bases. The germline gives CDR1 SGHVS, CDR2 FNYEAQ. The V segment lost 0 bases and the J segment 2 bases; nucleotides outside the gene matches: 5. The CDR3 contains 16 residues.

V gene TRBV7-2 combines with J gene TRBJ2-1; 7 positions match TRBD1. Trimming took 5 bases from V and 13 from J; bases not matched to a gene: 11. This CDR3 has 13 amino acids. Germline-derived CDR1 and CDR2 are SGHTA and FQGNSA. CDR3 residues: CASSEDRDSKQFF. DNA for the CDR3: TGTGCCAGCAGCGAAGACCGGGACAGCAAACAGTTCTTC.

This chain links TRBV5-4 with TRBJ2-5; a weak D match, TRBD1 (8 bases). There are 15 residues in the CDR3. Germline V gene sequence: CDR1 SGHNT, CDR2 YYREEE (reference sequence). The V and J ends lost 2 bases and 5 bases respectively, with 16 bases between them. The CDR3 sequence is CASSFSGQGGETQYF. In DNA form, the CDR3 reads TGTGCCAGCAGCTTTTCCGGACAGGGAGGGGAGACCCAGTACTTC.

The genes are TRBV2 and TRBJ2-7; 11 positions agree with TRBD2. CDR1 is SNHLY and CDR2 is FYNNEI in the germline V gene. The CDR3 contains 14 residues. With V trimmed by 7 bases and J by 3 bases, 5 bases remained unmatched. CDR3 sequence reads: CASNLAGGSYEQYF. The CDR3 DNA is TGTGCCAGCAACCTAGCGGGAGGAAGCTACGAGCAGTACTTC.

The chain carries TRBV6-5 and TRBJ1-1, with 7 bases aligning to TRBD1. The CDR3 length is 14 residues. The germline V gene encodes CDR1 MNHEY and CDR2 SVGAGI. The junction had 8 bases not matched to a gene; V was cut back by 4 bases and J by 6 bases. For the CDR3, the DNA is TGTGCCAGCAGTTCAACCGGGACAGAGCCTGAAGCTTTCTTT. Its protein product is CASSSTGTEPEAFF.